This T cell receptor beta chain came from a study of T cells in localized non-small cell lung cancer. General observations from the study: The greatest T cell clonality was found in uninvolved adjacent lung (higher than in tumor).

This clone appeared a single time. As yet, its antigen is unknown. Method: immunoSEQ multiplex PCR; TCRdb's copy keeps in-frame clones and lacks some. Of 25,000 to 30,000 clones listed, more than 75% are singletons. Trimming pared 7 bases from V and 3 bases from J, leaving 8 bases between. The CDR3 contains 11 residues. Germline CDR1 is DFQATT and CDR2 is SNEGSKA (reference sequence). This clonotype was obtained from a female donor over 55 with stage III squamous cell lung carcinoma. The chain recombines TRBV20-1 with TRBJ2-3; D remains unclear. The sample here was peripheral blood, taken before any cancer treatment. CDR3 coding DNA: TGCAGTGTAATATGGACAGATACGCAGTATTTT. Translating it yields CSVIWTDTQYF.